Below, 19 T cell receptor beta chains from the same sample are listed, as sequenced in a study of Ad26.COV2.S vaccination and SARS-CoV-2 variants. Treatment of the sample: around 19 received Ad26.COV2.S at low or high dose, single or two shots; a few received placebo; per-sample allocation not given. At day 63 after the first vaccine or placebo injection, samples were drawn. The protocol was immunoSEQ multiplex PCR, while the TCRdb copy is restricted to in-frame clones and leaves out a portion. The sample has about 370,000 clones, approximately 91% seen once. The material sequenced was peripheral blood, taken in a trial of Ad26.COV2.S vaccine versus placebo. These TCRs come from a person aged 18-65 years who received the Ad26.COV2.S COVID-19 vaccine or a placebo.

The J gene is TRBJ2-2, the V gene TRBV11-3, with D unclear. V lost 2 bases to trimming and J lost 6 bases, with 4 bases between them. The CDR3 totals 12 residues. CDR1 SGHNT and CDR2 YENEEA come from the germline V gene. CDR3 nucleotides: TGTGCCAGCAGCTTACGCGCCGGGGAGCTGTTTTTT. Its protein product is CASSLRAGELFF.

This chain connects TRBV7-6 to TRBJ1-6; D call uncertain. The CDR3 loop spans 15 amino acids. Germline loops: CDR1 SGHVS, CDR2 FNYEAQ. Trimming left V 4 bases short and J 8 bases short, with 15 bases between. This CDR3 reads CASSSGRSGYSPLHF. In DNA, the CDR3 is TGTGCCAGCAGCTCTGGTCGAAGCGGCTATTCACCCCTCCACTTT.

This chain joins TRBV6-5 and TRBJ2-2; D is undetermined. This CDR3 is built from 15 residues. V was shortened by 2 bases and J by 1 base, with 8 bases between the two germline ends. Germline V CDR1 and CDR2: MNHEY, SVGAGI. The CDR3 reads CASSYERVNTGELFF. CDR3 in DNA: TGTGCCAGCAGTTACGAACGGGTGAACACCGGGGAGCTGTTTTTT.

J is TRBJ2-7 and V is TRBV5-1; weak D call: TRBD2 (6 bases). Germline CDR1 reads SGHRS; CDR2 reads YFSETQ. CDR3 size: 15 residues. With 3 bases removed from V and 3 bases from J, the gap between germline ends came to 16 bases. CDR3 residues: CASSYGEVPSYEQYF. The DNA of the CDR3 is TGCGCCAGCAGCTATGGGGAGGTCCCAAGCTACGAGCAGTACTTC.

The V and J genes are TRBV7-9 and TRBJ2-7; D is possibly TRBD1 or TRBD2 (6 bases each). Trimming pared 6 bases from V and 12 bases from J, leaving 15 bases between. This CDR3 comprises 11 residues. Germline V gene data show CDR1 as SEHNR and CDR2 as FQNEAQ (reference sequence). CDR3 sequence (DNA): TGTGCCAGCAGTTTGGAGGGGGGCTTGTACTTC. The encoded protein is CASSLEGGLYF.

V is TRBV10-3 and J is TRBJ1-1; maybe TRBD1 (5 bases). Germline assignment: CDR1 ENHRY and CDR2 SYGVKD. Trimming stripped 6 bases from V and 3 bases from J, with 14 bases between. The CDR3 loop spans 14 amino acids. The chain's CDR3 is CAIRGTLGDTEAFF. The CDR3 nucleotides are TGTGCCATCAGGGGGACCTTGGGCGACACTGAAGCTTTCTTT.

This chain joins TRBV6-5 and TRBJ1-1; weak D call: TRBD1 (6 bases). Germline V gene lookup returns CDR1 MNHEY and CDR2 SVGAGI. This CDR3 is built from 12 residues. V lost 8 bases to trimming and J lost 0 bases, with 7 bases between them. CDR3 coding DNA: TGTGCCAGCGGACAGATGAACACTGAAGCTTTCTTT. It is translated as CASGQMNTEAFF.

Here the CDR3 reads CASSAGGAGETQYF. The CDR3 bases are TGTGCCAGCAGTGCGGGGGGGGCCGGTGAGACCCAGTACTTC. The chain recombines TRBV5-6 with TRBJ2-5, with 9 bases matching TRBD2. The V gene's germline CDR1 is SGHDT and CDR2 YYEEEE. Trimming took 5 bases from V and 5 from J; bases not matched to a gene: 7. The length of the CDR3 is 14 residues. Full variable domain (remainder filled in from reference TRBV5-6 and TRBJ2-5): DAGVTQSPTHLIKTRGQQVTLRCSPKSGHDTVSWYQQALGQGPQFIFQYYEEEERQRGNFPDRFSGHQFPNYSSELNVNALLLGDSALYLCASSAGGAGETQYFGPGTRLLVL.

The rearrangement links TRBV27 to TRBJ1-6, with D hard to call. Germline V gene lookup returns CDR1 MNHEY and CDR2 SMNVEV (reference sequence). Deletions cut 5 bases from V and 7 bases from J, with 9 bases between. The CDR3 runs to 13 residues. The CDR3 DNA reads TGTGCCAGCAGTCAGGCGCCCAATTCACCCCTCCACTTT. The encoded protein is CASSQAPNSPLHF.

CDR3 residues: CASSPRTNPYEQYF. Here the CDR3 DNA reads TGTGCCAGCAGCCCTCGGACAAACCCCTACGAGCAGTACTTC. This chain links TRBV7-9 with TRBJ2-7, with D possibly matching TRBD1 (5 bases). V lost 5 bases and J 2 bases, leaving 13 bases between the germline ends. The V gene's germline CDR1 is SEHNR and CDR2 FQNEAQ (reference sequence). The CDR3 has 14 residues.

V gene TRBV4-1 combines with J gene TRBJ2-1; 10 bases are shared with TRBD2. CDR3 length equals 16 residues. J lost 8 bases, V lost 3 bases, and 10 bases had no gene match. The germline V gene has CDR1 MGHRA and CDR2 YSYEKL. CDR3 protein: CASSQASGGAKDEQFF. In DNA, the CDR3 is TGCGCCAGCAGCCAGGCAAGCGGGGGGGCCAAGGATGAGCAGTTCTTC.

The J gene is TRBJ2-1, the V gene TRBV5-1; 13 bases are shared with TRBD2. Trimming cost V 5 bases and J 9 bases; bases outside gene matches: 8. The CDR3 is made up of 15 amino acids. The V gene's germline CDR1 is SGHRS and CDR2 YFSETQ. The CDR3 spells CASRTLAGGLFEQFF. In nucleotides, the CDR3 is TGCGCCAGCAGAACACTAGCGGGGGGGCTCTTTGAGCAGTTCTTC.

V gene TRBV10-3 combines with J gene TRBJ2-1; 12 bases map to TRBD2. Germline-derived CDR1 and CDR2 are ENHRY and SYGVKD. The CDR3 extends over 15 amino acids. V lost 5 bases, J lost 4 bases, and 3 bases stayed unmatched. The CDR3 DNA reads TGTGCCATCAGTCCGACTAGCGGGGGTTACAATGAGCAGTTCTTC. Amino acids: CAISPTSGGYNEQFF.

To note about this clone: This specimen includes other DNA sequences encoding the same CDR3. The genes are TRBV7-9 and TRBJ1-5; no firm D call. CDR1 and CDR2 (germline): SEHNR, FQNEAQ (reference sequence). Trimming pared 1 base from V and 7 bases from J, leaving 5 bases between. The CDR3 consists of 12 residues. CDR3 DNA: TGTGCCAGCAGCTTAGGAGGACAGCCCCAGCATTTT. Amino acid sequence: CASSLGGQPQHF.

The chain couples TRBV29-1 to TRBJ2-1; 14 bases are shared with TRBD2. The germline gives CDR1 SQVTM, CDR2 ANQGSEA. This CDR3 has 14 residues. V was pared by 6 bases and J by 8 bases, with 6 bases of the junction left unmatched. As DNA, the CDR3 is TGCAGCGTCGAGACTAGCGGGGGGGAGGATGAGCAGTTCTTC. Its translation is CSVETSGGEDEQFF.

This clone appeared once. The chain joins TRBV5-1 to TRBJ1-4; D might be TRBD1 (6 bases). The CDR3 extends over 14 amino acids. Germline V gene lookup returns CDR1 SGHRS and CDR2 YFSETQ. Between the trimmed V and J ends, which lost 2 bases and 8 bases, there was a span of 13 bases. The CDR3 here is CASSLGGLAEKLFF. In DNA form, the CDR3 reads TGCGCCAGCAGCTTAGGGGGACTGGCGGAAAAACTGTTTTTT.

This chain joins TRBV7-9 and TRBJ2-3, with 8 bases matching TRBD1. There are 16 residues in the CDR3. The germline V gene encodes CDR1 SEHNR and CDR2 FQNEAQ (reference sequence). Trimming removed 4 bases from V and 0 bases from J; junction bases left unmatched: 6. The CDR3 loop is CASSSGQGTSTDTQYF. Written as DNA, the CDR3 is TGTGCCAGCAGCTCCGGACAGGGAACTAGCACAGATACGCAGTATTTT.

The chain couples TRBV6-5 to TRBJ2-2; 8 bases map to TRBD2. Per the germline V gene, CDR1 is MNHEY and CDR2 is SVGAGI. The V segment lost 10 bases and the J segment 6 bases; nucleotides outside the gene matches: 10. This CDR3 contains 14 residues. CDR3 residues: CATLVTSAAGELFF. The CDR3 DNA reads as TGTGCCACCCTTGTGACTAGCGCCGCCGGGGAGCTGTTTTTT.

This chain links TRBV27 with TRBJ2-1, with a tentative D call TRBD2 (6 bases). The germline gives CDR1 MNHEY, CDR2 SMNVEV (reference sequence). The length of the CDR3 is 16 residues. V was pared by 0 bases and J by 9 bases, with 18 bases between. CDR3 nucleotides: TGTGCCAGCAGTTTATCCCCTAGGGAGGTTGTGGGTGAGCAGTTCTTC. Its protein product is CASSLSPREVVGEQFF.